This T cell receptor beta chain was recovered during a study of T cell changes during pregnancy in multiple sclerosis. J lost 4 bases, V lost 8 bases, and 11 bases had no gene match. Per the germline V gene, CDR1 is MDHEN and CDR2 is SYDVKM. This CDR3 has 15 residues. This table comes from immunoSEQ multiplex PCR, and its TCRdb copy is limited to in-frame clones, with some not included. The sample records tens of thousands of clones, 85% to 95% being singletons. The material sequenced was peripheral blood. The chain combines TRBV28 with TRBJ2-1, with TRBD2 matching over 7 bases. The sequence came from a female donor with multiple sclerosis, enrolled in a pregnancy study. The CDR3 loop is CASRGDYDTYNEQFF. The DNA of the CDR3 is TGTGCCAGCCGAGGGGACTACGATACTTACAATGAGCAGTTCTTC.